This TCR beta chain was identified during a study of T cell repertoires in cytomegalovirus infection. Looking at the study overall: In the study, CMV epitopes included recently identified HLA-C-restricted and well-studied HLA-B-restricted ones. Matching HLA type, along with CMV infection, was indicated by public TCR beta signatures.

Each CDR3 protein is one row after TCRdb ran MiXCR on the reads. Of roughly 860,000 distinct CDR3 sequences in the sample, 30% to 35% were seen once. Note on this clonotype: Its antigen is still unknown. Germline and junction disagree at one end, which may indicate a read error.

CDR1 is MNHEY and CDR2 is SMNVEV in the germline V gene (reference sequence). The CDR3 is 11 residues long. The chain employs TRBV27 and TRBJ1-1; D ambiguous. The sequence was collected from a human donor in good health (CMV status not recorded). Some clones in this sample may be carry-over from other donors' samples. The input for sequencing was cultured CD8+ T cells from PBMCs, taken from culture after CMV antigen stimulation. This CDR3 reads CASIANTEPFF. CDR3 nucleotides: TGTGCCAGCATTGCGAACACTGAACCTTTCTTT.